Below, one TCR beta chain is given with its context. This clone was seen only once. Its antigen has not been determined. No per-base quality is available; no much larger clone lies one base away. A single read constitutes weak evidence. CDR1 and CDR2, looked up from the germline V gene (reference sequence), are SGHAT and FQDESV. The germline V end is reduced by 1 base and the J end by 3 bases; junction bases left unmatched: 7. Reading from cysteine to phenylalanine, the CDR3 counts 17 amino acids. The sequence is cut down to CDR3 DNA, 51 bases in frame from base 1. Patients were not receiving therapy at sample collection, though earlier treatments ranged from chemotherapy, radiotherapy, surgery and immunotherapy to none. Thawed cells were enriched for T lymphocytes with a negative-selection kit, adding EpCAM beads for tumor-infiltrating lymphocytes. For the CD8 TIL subsets, CD3+CD4-CD8+CD45RA- cells were FACS-sorted and divided into DN, SP and DP based on their expression of CD39 and CD103. Tumor specimens were cut into small pieces, digested for 1 h with hyaluronidase, collagenase and DNase, then filtered, enriched over Ficoll and cryopreserved. Populations were sorted on a FACSAria II to 98% to 99% purity, and the cell pellets were frozen for TCR sequencing without being cultured.

For each subset, genomic DNA was extracted from around 10,000 to 100,000 sorted cells using the DNeasy Blood and Tissue Kit. TCRbeta V-J or V-D-J regions were sequenced and mapped by the immunoSEQ service, with coverage above 10x per sample. Under the source paper's analysis protocol: Analysis was limited to productive rearrangements exported from the immunoSEQ Analyzer platform, and clonality was evaluated on the 500 most abundant clones. The Morisita-Horn similarity index and the Jaccard index were used to quantify the overlap in repertoires between populations. Morisita-Horn similarity between CD8 T-cell subset TCR repertoires was measured in over five cancer patients. The source is immuneACCESS, and TCRdb retained only in-frame sequences with V and J called. Part of the clones is not carried over; for the studies checked, unresolved V genes explain less than half of this, and the remainder is unexplained. The V and J calls and the clone size are those of that table, but D and trimming were determined from the DNA. For this sample there are some 390 clones; about 41% appear just once. The leading ten clones occupy roughly 54% of the sample.

The data are from a study of CD39 and CD103 CD8 tumor-infiltrating T cells (dated by TCRdb to 2017 to 2018). Regarding the study in general: An HPV-positive HNSCC, an HPV-negative HNSCC, an ovarian cancer and a melanoma patient were represented in the repertoire comparisons shown. Repertoires of CD8 TIL subsets defined by CD103 and CD39 were compared with peripheral memory CD8 T cells by TCRbeta CDR3 deep sequencing. The paper's findings and limits, for the study overall: Clonotypes from DP TILs were seldom detected in blood or uninvolved lymph node, while clonotypes from DN TILs overlapped to a large extent with peripheral memory CD8 repertoires. DP CD8 TILs appeared to be more oligoclonal than DN and SP CD8 TILs and blood memory CD8 T cells, with roughly 50-90% covered by the top 30 clonotypes.

What was sequenced was CD39+ CD103+ CD8+ T cells sorted from the tumor. In light of the paper, this sample's cell subset or site label describes: CD103+CD39+ double-positive CD45RA- CD8 T cells. The clonotype originates from a human donor with melanoma. Recombination joined TRBV11-1 with TRBJ2-2; 8 bases in between match TRBD2. The DNA sequence follows: TGTGCCAGCAGCTTAGTGGGGTTGCGGGGGGACACCGGGGAGCTGTTTTTT. Its product reads: CASSLVGLRGDTGELFF.